This entry lists 27 T cell receptor beta chains sequenced from one sample in a study of lymphopenia after photon versus proton radiotherapy. Clones were sequenced by immunoSEQ multiplex PCR, and TCRdb holds only the in-frame ones, with some missing. This table holds some 170,000 clones, around nine tenths found once. The sequencing here drew on peripheral blood, taken from a patient treated with photon-based radiotherapy. These receptor sequences come from a man between 50 and 59 years old with gastric cancer.

Comments on this clone: A junction end diverges from the germline sequence, so it may reflect a read error. The chain couples TRBV7-9 to TRBJ2-5; 10 nucleotides line up with TRBD1. CDR1 is SEHNR, CDR2 FQNEAQ, per germline (reference sequence). This CDR3 region has 17 residues. CDR3 amino acids: CASNLPVRDRGQETQYF. For the CDR3, the DNA is TGTGCCAGCAACTTACCGGTCCGGGACAGGGGCCAAGAGACCCAGTACTTC. Drawing the rest from reference TRBV7-9 and TRBJ2-5, the complete variable domain is DTGVSQNPRHKITKRGQNVTFRCDPISEHNRLYWYRQTLGQGPEFLTYFQNEAQLEKSRLLSDRFSAERPKGSFSTLEIQRTEQGDSAMYLCASNLPVRDRGQETQYFGPGTRLLVL.

The chain links TRBV7-6 to TRBJ2-7; 9 bases fit TRBD1. Losses at the gene ends were 3 bases for V and 6 bases for J; bases not matched to a gene: 9. The V gene's germline CDR1 is SGHVS and CDR2 FNYEAQ. The CDR3 extends over 15 amino acids. CDR3 bases: TGTGCCAGCAGCTTGGAGAGGGGACAGGGAGCCGAGCAGTACTTC. This gives the protein CASSLERGQGAEQYF.

The V call is TRBV2, the J call TRBJ2-3; a weak D match, TRBD1 (6 bases). CDR1 is SNHLY and CDR2 is FYNNEI in the germline V gene. The CDR3 has 12 amino acids. Trimming stripped 6 bases from V and 7 bases from J, with 11 bases between. CDR3 sequence (DNA): TGTGCCAGCAGGGACAGCATGAATACGCAGTATTTT. Its translation: CASRDSMNTQYF.

This clone was observed a single time. This chain links TRBV29-1 with TRBJ2-1; TRBD2 matches 13 bases. This CDR3 contains 14 residues. V gave up 5 bases and J gave up 8 bases; unmatched junction bases: 6. CDR1 SQVTM and CDR2 ANQGSEA come from the germline V gene. The CDR3 DNA reads as TGCAGCGTTAGGACTAGCGGGAGTACTTATGAGCAGTTCTTC. Translated, it gives CSVRTSGSTYEQFF.

V and J are TRBV10-1 and TRBJ1-1, with D possibly TRBD1 on 5 matching bases. V lost 5 bases to trimming and J lost 2 bases, with 15 bases between them. This CDR3 is built from 15 residues. CDR1 and CDR2 (germline): WNHNN, SYGVQD (reference sequence). The DNA of the CDR3 is TGCGCCAGCAGTCCCGAGGGGTCATTAAACACTGAAGCTTTCTTT. This gives the protein CASSPEGSLNTEAFF.

The CDR3 here is CASSVDSGVHNEQFF. For the CDR3, the DNA is TGTGCCAGCAGCGTAGACAGCGGGGTCCACAATGAGCAGTTCTTC. V gene TRBV9 combines with J gene TRBJ2-1; 7 positions agree with TRBD2. This CDR3 region has 15 residues. Trimming at V came to 0 bases and at J to 5 bases, leaving 5 bases not matched to a gene. Germline V gene lookup returns CDR1 SGDLS and CDR2 YYNGEE.

The rearrangement links TRBV2 to TRBJ1-4; 9 positions match TRBD1. Germline CDR1 and CDR2: SNHLY and FYNNEI. V lost 5 bases to trimming and J lost 4 bases; unmatched junction nucleotides: 5. The CDR3 length is 15 residues. The CDR3 loop reads CASSSSGQGNEKLFF. CDR3 coding DNA: TGTGCCAGCAGTTCGTCGGGACAGGGTAATGAAAAACTGTTTTTT.

This chain uses TRBV10-1 with TRBJ2-1; TRBD1 matches 7 bases. Per germline, CDR1 WNHNN and CDR2 SYGVQD (reference sequence). This CDR3 has 13 amino acids. V lost 6 bases, J lost 12 bases, and 11 bases stayed unmatched. In DNA, the CDR3 is TGCGCCAGCAGCAATAGACAGGGTTACGGGCAGTTCTTC. As protein: CASSNRQGYGQFF.

The DNA for the CDR3 is TGTGCCAGCAGCTTGGCCAGCCCCCCAGACAATGAGCAGTTCTTC. Amino acids: CASSLASPPDNEQFF. This chain links TRBV5-5 with TRBJ2-1; D is ambiguous. Germline V lookup: CDR1 SGHKS, CDR2 YYEKEE (reference sequence). V was cut by 0 bases and J by 5 bases, with 12 bases left in between. The CDR3 contains 15 residues. The whole variable domain, filled in from reference TRBV5-5 and TRBJ2-1, reads DAGVTQSPTHLIKTRGQQVTLRCSPISGHKSVSWYQQVLGQGPQFIFQYYEKEERGRGNFPDRFSARQFPNYSSELNVNALLLGDSALYLCASSLASPPDNEQFFGPGTRLTVL.

This clone came up once. V gene TRBV7-9 combines with J gene TRBJ1-4, with D perhaps matching TRBD1 (6 bases). Germline CDR1 is SEHNR and CDR2 is FQNEAQ (reference sequence). The CDR3 sequence is 17 residues long. The ends were cut back, 0 bases at V and 0 bases at J, with 11 bases in the middle. For the CDR3, the DNA is TGTGCCAGCAGCTTAGCGCTGGGGGCGGCAACTAATGAAAAACTGTTTTTT. Translated: CASSLALGAATNEKLFF. The whole variable domain, remainder taken from reference TRBV7-9 and TRBJ1-4, is DTGVSQNPRHKITKRGQNVTFRCDPISEHNRLYWYRQTLGQGPEFLTYFQNEAQLEKSRLLSDRFSAERPKGSFSTLEIQRTEQGDSAMYLCASSLALGAATNEKLFFGSGTQLSVL.

The J gene is TRBJ2-7, the V gene TRBV18, with D perhaps matching TRBD1 or TRBD2 (6 bases each). V was shortened by 2 bases and J by 6 bases, with 11 bases between the two germline ends. The CDR3 is 13 amino acids. Germline V gene data show CDR1 as KGHSH and CDR2 as LQKENI. CDR3 in DNA: TGTGCCAGCTCACCAAACGAGGGGGGCGAGCAGTACTTC. Protein product: CASSPNEGGEQYF.

The chain links TRBV14 to TRBJ1-5; possibly TRBD1 for D (5 bases). Germline CDR1 reads SGHDN; CDR2 reads FVKESK. The V and J ends lost 4 bases and 9 bases respectively, with 13 bases between them. The CDR3 is made up of 13 amino acids. The CDR3 DNA is TGTGCCAGCAGCCTGACAGCCCAGGGGCCCCAGCATTTT. Translated, it gives CASSLTAQGPQHF.

This chain connects TRBV7-8 to TRBJ2-7; D gene unclear. Between the trimmed V and J ends, which lost 0 bases and 3 bases, there was a span of 9 bases. The CDR3 extends over 14 amino acids. The germline gives CDR1 SGHVS, CDR2 FQNEAQ. The CDR3 here is CASSLAFRSYEQYF. The CDR3 DNA reads TGTGCCAGCAGCTTAGCCTTCAGGAGCTACGAGCAGTACTTC.

The chain links TRBV5-1 to TRBJ1-2; D gene unclear. Trimming left V 4 bases short and J 5 bases short, with 15 bases between. Germline-derived CDR1 and CDR2 are SGHRS and YFSETQ. This CDR3 contains 14 residues. The CDR3: CASSPEPGLYGYTF. The CDR3 nucleotides read TGCGCCAGCAGCCCGGAGCCAGGTTTATATGGCTACACCTTC.

On this clone itself: At the DNA level, this CDR3 is encoded by other sequences in the same sample as well. This chain connects TRBV6-5 to TRBJ1-1; D is unclear. The length of the CDR3 is 11 residues. V was trimmed by 2 bases and J by 5 bases, leaving 3 bases between them. The germline V gene encodes CDR1 MNHEY and CDR2 SVGAGI. The CDR3 sequence: CASSYGTEAFF. The CDR3 DNA reads TGTGCCAGCAGTTACGGGACTGAAGCTTTCTTT.

This clone appeared a single time. The chain has TRBV18 and TRBJ2-5, with TRBD1 matching over 8 bases. This CDR3 spans 14 amino acids. V gave up 5 bases and J gave up 1 base; unmatched junction bases: 3. Germline loops: CDR1 KGHSH, CDR2 LQKENI. CDR3: CASSTTGGQETQYF. CDR3 sequence (DNA): TGTGCCAGCTCAACTACAGGGGGCCAAGAGACCCAGTACTTC.

This chain links TRBV19 with TRBJ2-1, with TRBD1 matching over 8 bases. This CDR3 comprises 17 residues. Germline V gives CDR1 LNHDA, CDR2 SQIVND (reference sequence). The J segment lost 2 bases and the V segment lost 4 bases, leaving 10 bases of the junction unmatched. The CDR3 DNA follows: TGTGCCAGTAGTAATCAGGACAGGGCACTAACCTACAATGAGCAGTTCTTC. Protein: CASSNQDRALTYNEQFF. Complete variable domain (other parts from reference TRBV19 and TRBJ2-1): DGGITQSPKYLFRKEGQNVTLSCEQNLNHDAMYWYRQDPGQGLRLIYYSQIVNDFQKGDIAEGYSVSREKKESFPLTVTSAQKNPTAFYLCASSNQDRALTYNEQFFGPGTRLTVL.

This clone showed up just once. The V gene is TRBV7-3, the J gene TRBJ2-5; D unresolved. Between the trimmed V and J ends, which lost 4 bases and 7 bases, there was a span of 10 bases. This CDR3 contains 12 residues. The germline V gene has CDR1 SGHTA and CDR2 FQGTGA. CDR3 nucleotide sequence: TGTGCCAGCAGCTCGGGCGGACCGACCCAGTACTTC. It specifies CASSSGGPTQYF.

A note on this clone: The junction and the germline gene differ at one end; a read error may be behind it. The V gene is TRBV5-1, the J gene TRBJ2-7; 11 bases are a match to TRBD1. The germline V gene has CDR1 SGHRS and CDR2 YFSETQ. The CDR3 is 15 amino acids. CDR3 bases: TGTGCCAGCAGCTTGGAGGGACAGGGGGTTTACGAGCAGTACTTC. Residues: CASSLEGQGVYEQYF.

V is TRBV19 and J is TRBJ2-2; D might be TRBD2 (5 bases). Germline loops: CDR1 LNHDA, CDR2 SQIVND (reference sequence). V shed 9 bases and J shed 5 bases, with 13 bases lying between them. The CDR3 covers 13 residues. The CDR3 sequence: CASLKRNTGELFF. The DNA for the CDR3 is TGTGCCAGCCTGAAGCGGAATACCGGGGAGCTGTTTTTT.

The chain joins TRBV7-7 to TRBJ2-5; the D gene is possibly TRBD2 (6 bases). In germline, CDR1 is SSHAT, CDR2 FNYEAQ (reference sequence). V was shortened by 6 bases and J by 5 bases, with 13 bases between the two germline ends. This CDR3 has 13 residues. CDR3 residues: CASSGGPLETQYF. The CDR3 DNA sequence: TGTGCCAGCAGTGGAGGGCCGCTGGAGACCCAGTACTTC.

V is TRBV19 and J is TRBJ2-1; 7 bases are a match to TRBD1. The CDR3 consists of 15 residues. Unmatched junction bases numbered 5, after V lost 5 bases and J lost 1 base. Per the germline V gene, CDR1 is LNHDA and CDR2 is SQIVND (reference sequence). For the CDR3, the DNA is TGTGCCAGTAGTCCGACAGGGCTATCCTACAATGAGCAGTTCTTC. Protein product: CASSPTGLSYNEQFF.

The gene calls are TRBV4-1 and TRBJ2-1, with 12 bases that match TRBD2. The CDR3 has 17 amino acids. Trimming took 4 bases from V and 7 from J; bases not matched to a gene: 11. Germline lookup yields CDR1 MGHRA and CDR2 YSYEKL. The CDR3 coding sequence is TGCGCCAGCAGCCTGGGACTAGCGGGCCCCACCCGGAATGAGCAGTTCTTC. This encodes CASSLGLAGPTRNEQFF.

This chain uses TRBV7-2 with TRBJ2-5; TRBD2 might be the D (6 bases). CDR1 is SGHTA, CDR2 FQGNSA, per germline. V was trimmed by 5 bases and J by 1 base, leaving 11 bases between them. The CDR3 is made up of 14 amino acids. The CDR3 here is CASSRGRGQETQYF. Here the CDR3 DNA reads TGTGCCAGCAGCCGAGGGCGGGGCCAAGAGACCCAGTACTTC.

The chain carries TRBV18 and TRBJ1-5; no definite D call. The CDR3 extends over 17 amino acids. V was cut by 4 bases and J by 4 bases, with 20 bases left in between. Germline V gene sequence: CDR1 KGHSH, CDR2 LQKENI. The CDR3 coding sequence is TGTGCCAGCTCACTCACTAATTCCTTAAGTGGGAATCAGCCCCAGCATTTT. The encoded protein is CASSLTNSLSGNQPQHF.

This chain joins TRBV10-2 and TRBJ2-5; 12 positions match TRBD2. The CDR3 has 14 amino acids. The germline CDR1 and CDR2 sequences are WSHSY and SAAADI. V shed 5 bases and J 5 bases; nucleotides not matched to a gene: 3. CDR3 DNA: TGCGCCAGCAGTCCTAGCGGGAGGGCGGAGACCCAGTACTTC. This codes for CASSPSGRAETQYF.

This clone appeared once. V and J are TRBV7-9 and TRBJ1-1, with 7 bases fitting TRBD1. This CDR3 is 15 amino acids long. CDR1 and CDR2 (germline): SEHNR, FQNEAQ (reference sequence). Trimming took 1 base from V and 0 from J; bases not matched to a gene: 2. CDR3 DNA: TGTGCCAGCAGCTTAGGACAGGGAGTGAACACTGAAGCTTTCTTT. It yields the protein CASSLGQGVNTEAFF.